Listed below are T cell receptor beta chains from one sample, sequenced in a study of T cells of healthy individuals. One entry per CDR3 protein, called by TCRdb with MiXCR from the 5' RACE reads. The sample yields more than 60,000 distinct CDR3 sequences, about 17% seen once. Receptor source: a human donor in good health. Both conserved end residues are part of each CDR3. Each record gives: clone size, J gene, D gene, V gene, CDR3 DNA, CDR3 protein. D genes are given only for firm matches. Part of the rows lack a size; the others show once, few, many or a class for expanded clones.

NA	TRBJ2-7	TRBD2	TRBV29-1	TGCAGCGTGCTAGCGGGAGGATCCGGCGAGCAGTACTTC	CSVLAGGSGEQYF
NA	TRBJ2-3	NA	TRBV2	TGTGCCAGCAGTGAAACAGGGAGGCGAGATACGCAGTATTTT	CASSETGRRDTQYF
NA	TRBJ2-7	TRBD1	TRBV28	TGTGCCAGCAGTTCCGGGACAGCCTCCTACGAGCAGTACTTC	CASSSGTASYEQYF
NA	TRBJ1-6	NA	TRBV6-6	TGTGCCAGCAGTTACGCGGGTTTCAATTCACCCCTCCACTTT	CASSYAGFNSPLHF
few	TRBJ2-7	NA	TRBV7-8	TGTGCCAGCAGCTTAGCGACAGGATCCTACGAGCAGTACTTC	CASSLATGSYEQYF
many	TRBJ2-3	NA	TRBV18	TGTGCCAGCTCACCACCTACGGCTAGTGGTGGATCTACAGATACGCAGTATTTT	CASSPPTASGGSTDTQYF
NA	TRBJ1-2	NA	TRBV7-9	TGTGCCAGCAGCCCTAGACAGGCTCTCGACTATGGCTACACCTTC	CASSPRQALDYGYTF
few	TRBJ2-2	NA	TRBV21-1	TGTGCCAGCAGCATCCGGGACAGTAACACCGGGGAGCTGTTTTTT	CASSIRDSNTGELFF
few	TRBJ2-6	NA	TRBV7-6	TGTGCCAGCAGCTTAGACTTTCTGGGGGCCAACGTCCTGACTTTC	CASSLDFLGANVLTF
NA	TRBJ1-1	NA	TRBV30	TGTGCCTGGAGTGTACTAAGTTACGTCCCGACCACTGAAGCTTTCTTT	CAWSVLSYVPTTEAFF
NA	TRBJ1-1	TRBD1	TRBV20-1	TGCAGTGCTGTTGACAGGGGGCGCGTCACTGAAGCTTTCTTT	CSAVDRGRVTEAFF
NA	TRBJ2-3	NA	TRBV28	TGTGCCAGCAGTTTATGGACAGACACAGATACGCAGTATTTT	CASSLWTDTDTQYF
few	TRBJ1-4	NA	TRBV4-2	TGTGCCAGCAGCCAAGGTGGATCCGGGTCTAATGAAAAACTGTTTTTT	CASSQGGSGSNEKLFF
NA	TRBJ2-5	NA	TRBV6-6	TGTGCCAGCAGTTATAGGCACGAGACCCAGTACTTC	CASSYRHETQYF
many	TRBJ2-1	TRBD2	TRBV7-9	TGTGCCAGCAGCTTAATGCTAGCGGGGGCCAATGAGCAGTTCTTC	CASSLMLAGANEQFF
NA	TRBJ1-6	NA	TRBV7-2	TGTGCCAGCAGCCCAGAGGCCGGGAGCTCCTATAATTCACCCCTCCACTTT	CASSPEAGSSYNSPLHF
many	TRBJ2-1	TRBD1	TRBV7-6	TGTGCCAGCAGCTTGACAGGCGGGACAGGGAAGTTCTTC	CASSLTGGTGKFF
few	TRBJ2-5	NA	TRBV7-2	TGTGCCAGCAGCTTAGCCCGGGGAGGACGAGAGACCCAGTACTTC	CASSLARGGRETQYF
once	TRBJ2-3	TRBD1	TRBV20-1	TGCAGTGCCTACGGGGACAGGGTTCCAGATACGCAGTATTTT	CSAYGDRVPDTQYF
many	TRBJ2-7	NA	TRBV27	TGTGCCAGCAGTTCCCCGGCCTACGAGCAGTACTTC	CASSSPAYEQYF
many	TRBJ1-1	TRBD1	TRBV5-5	TGTGCCAGCACCCTAACAGGGGGCCGTACTGAAGCTTTCTTT	CASTLTGGRTEAFF
many	TRBJ2-3	NA	TRBV6-2/TRBV6-3	TGTGCCAGCAGCCAGGACTACACAGATACGCAGTATTTT	CASSQDYTDTQYF
few	TRBJ2-7	NA	TRBV25-1	TGTGCCAGCAGAGGGGGGGGGACAGAGCAGTACTTC	CASRGGGTEQYF
few	TRBJ2-1	NA	TRBV12-3/TRBV12-4	TGTGCCAGCAGAAGACTCACCCAACGGGTGCAGTTCTTC	CASRRLTQRVQFF
many	TRBJ1-1	TRBD1	TRBV20-1	TGCAGTGCTAGTTTTCTCACAGGGGGCGACACTGAAGCTTTCTTT	CSASFLTGGDTEAFF
many	TRBJ2-7	NA	TRBV4-2	TGTGCCAGCAGCCAAATCCTAAGCGCGAGCGAGCAGTACTTC	CASSQILSASEQYF
few	TRBJ1-2	NA	TRBV6-5	TGTGCCAGCAGTTTAGAAGGGAACTATGGCTACACCTTC	CASSLEGNYGYTF
few	TRBJ1-5	NA	TRBV27	TGTGCCAGCAGCCCTGACAGGCGGTGGCAGCCCCAGCATTTT	CASSPDRRWQPQHF
NA	TRBJ2-7	NA	TRBV7-6	TGTGCCAGCTCGGACGGGAGCTACGAGCAGTACTTC	CASSDGSYEQYF
NA	TRBJ1-2	NA	TRBV19	TGTGCCAGTAGTTCTAGGACAGCCCTCTATGGCTACACCTTC	CASSSRTALYGYTF
few	TRBJ2-3	NA	TRBV15	TGTGCCACCAGCAGAGATCCCCCAGATACGCAGTATTTT	CATSRDPPDTQYF
NA	TRBJ2-1	TRBD2	TRBV6-1	TGTGCCAGCAGTGGGACTAGCGGGTCCTACAATGAGCAGTTCTTC	CASSGTSGSYNEQFF
many	TRBJ2-3	NA	TRBV25-1	TGTGCCAGCAGTACGGCCTACACAGATACGCAGTATTTT	CASSTAYTDTQYF
NA	TRBJ2-7	NA	TRBV12-3/TRBV12-4	TGTGCCAGCAGTCGGGACCTGAGCTCCTACGAGCAGTACTTC	CASSRDLSSYEQYF
many	TRBJ2-2	TRBD1	TRBV12-3/TRBV12-4	TGTGCCAGCAGTTTAAAAATCTCGACAGGGTGGTCCGGGGAGCTGTTTTTT	CASSLKISTGWSGELFF
many	TRBJ1-6	TRBD1	TRBV4-2	TGTGCCAGCAGCCAAGGACAGGGCGAGGGGTCACCCCTCCACTTT	CASSQGQGEGSPLHF
few	TRBJ2-1	NA	TRBV7-8	TGTGCCAGCAGTGCTCGCACTAGCAATGAGCAGTTCTTC	CASSARTSNEQFF
many	TRBJ1-1	TRBD1	TRBV9	TGTGCCAGCAGCGCGACAGGGGGAGTTCAGAACACTGAAGCTTTCTTT	CASSATGGVQNTEAFF
many	TRBJ2-3	NA	TRBV4-2	TGTGCCAGCAGCCAAGAGGGGTCTCTCCCTAGCACAGATACGCAGTATTTT	CASSQEGSLPSTDTQYF
few	TRBJ1-1	NA	TRBV6-5	TGTGCCAGCAGTTATTACCCAGAGATGAACACTGAAGCTTTCTTT	CASSYYPEMNTEAFF
NA	TRBJ2-7	NA	TRBV27	TGTGCCAGCACCCGGTCCGGGGAGCAGTACTTC	CASTRSGEQYF
few	TRBJ2-1	TRBD2	TRBV5-1	TGCGCCAGCAGCTTGGCTAGCGGGAGCTATGAGCAGTTCTTC	CASSLASGSYEQFF
many	TRBJ2-7	TRBD1	TRBV28	TGTGCCAGCAGTGCCCTCGGACAGGGTAAAAAGCAGTACTTC	CASSALGQGKKQYF
many	TRBJ2-3	NA	TRBV2	TGTGCCAGCAGTGAAGGACGGCTTACAGATACGCAGTATTTT	CASSEGRLTDTQYF
many	TRBJ2-1	NA	TRBV27	TGTGCCAGCAGTTTCCGGAGGGCGGGGAATGAGCAGTTCTTC	CASSFRRAGNEQFF
many	TRBJ2-3	NA	TRBV9	TGTGCCAGCAGCGTAGTAGGGATGGGGAGCACAGATACGCAGTATTTT	CASSVVGMGSTDTQYF
few	TRBJ2-4	NA	TRBV3-1	TGTGCCAGCAGCTCACACCGGGCCCAGAGGCAGGGGAACATTCAGTACTTC	CASSSHRAQRQGNIQYF
NA	TRBJ2-3	TRBD2	TRBV7-3	TGTGCCAGCAGCCCGGGACTAGGCGGATCTGGCACAGATACGCAGTATTTT	CASSPGLGGSGTDTQYF
many	TRBJ2-1	NA	TRBV7-9	TGTGCCAGCAGCTTAATGGTAGCGACCACGCAACCCTACAATGAGCAGTTCTTC	CASSLMVATTQPYNEQFF
many	TRBJ2-7	NA	TRBV7-9	TGTGCCAGCAGCTTCGGCGACAACTACGAGCAGTACTTC	CASSFGDNYEQYF